This is a list of T cell receptor beta chains from one sample in a study of identical twins. TCRdb reprocessed the 5' RACE reads via MiXCR and lists one record per CDR3 protein. The sample yields 240,000 or so distinct CDR3 sequences, about 13% seen once. The same specimen was also included in a second study, on yellow fever vaccine responses in identical twins.

The sequencing sample was made of memory (CD45RO+) T cells sorted from blood. The source of these receptors is a young woman in good health. The CDR3 runs from the conserved cysteine through the conserved F or W. D genes are given only for firm matches. Clone sizes are given selectively: once, few, many, or a class where the clone is expanded.

size: many; J: TRBJ2-1; length: 14; D: -; V: TRBV7-9; CDR3: CASSATGDYNEQFF; DNA: TGTGCCAGCAGCGCAACCGGGGACTACAATGAGCAGTTCTTC
size: -; J: TRBJ2-7; length: 15; D: TRBD2; V: TRBV2; CDR3: CASSAQLAGGPEQYF; DNA: TGTGCCAGCAGTGCTCAACTAGCGGGAGGGCCAGAGCAGTACTTC
size: many; J: TRBJ1-5; length: 16; D: TRBD1; V: TRBV12-3/TRBV12-4; CDR3: CASSPRDSISGQPQHF; DNA: TGTGCCAGCAGTCCCCGGGACAGCATTTCGGGACAGCCCCAGCATTTT
size: many; J: TRBJ2-7; length: 13; D: -; V: TRBV20-1; CDR3: CSARDPPGYEQYF; DNA: TGCAGTGCTAGAGATCCTCCGGGGTACGAGCAGTACTTC
size: -; J: TRBJ2-1; length: 18; D: TRBD2; V: TRBV3-1; CDR3: CASSQDNKTSGRVNEQFF; DNA: TGTGCCAGCAGCCAAGATAACAAGACTAGCGGGAGAGTCAATGAGCAGTTCTTC
size: -; J: TRBJ2-2; length: 14; D: TRBD2; V: TRBV3-1; CDR3: CASSRSGHPGELFF; DNA: TGTGCCAGCAGCCGTAGCGGGCATCCCGGGGAGCTGTTTTTT
size: many; J: TRBJ2-5; length: 11; D: -; V: TRBV6-2/TRBV6-3; CDR3: CASSYGETQYF; DNA: TGTGCCAGCAGTTATGGAGAGACCCAGTACTTC
size: -; J: TRBJ2-5; length: 14; D: -; V: TRBV5-4; CDR3: CASSLQGGGETQYF; DNA: TGTGCCAGCAGCTTGCAGGGGGGTGGGGAGACCCAGTACTTC
size: -; J: TRBJ2-5; length: 14; D: -; V: TRBV4-1; CDR3: CASSPRVTQETQYF; DNA: TGCGCCAGCAGCCCCAGGGTGACCCAAGAGACCCAGTACTTC
size: many; J: TRBJ1-1; length: 14; D: -; V: TRBV20-1; CDR3: CSAPPLVWASEAFF; DNA: TGCAGTGCTCCCCCTTTGGTGTGGGCTTCCGAAGCTTTCTTT
size: -; J: TRBJ2-1; length: 13; D: -; V: TRBV29-1; CDR3: CSVDAGAHNEQFF; DNA: TGCAGCGTTGATGCGGGGGCTCACAATGAGCAGTTCTTC
size: -; J: TRBJ2-5; length: 14; D: TRBD2; V: TRBV20-1; CDR3: CSAPRAGGGETQYF; DNA: TGCAGTGCCCCACGGGCGGGGGGCGGGGAGACCCAGTACTTC
size: -; J: TRBJ2-5; length: 14; D: TRBD1; V: TRBV7-2; CDR3: CASSWGQGGETQYF; DNA: TGTGCCAGCAGCTGGGGACAGGGAGGGGAGACCCAGTACTTC
size: -; J: TRBJ1-1; length: 15; D: -; V: TRBV7-9; CDR3: CASSLSARGNTEAFF; DNA: TGTGCCAGCAGCTTATCGGCCAGGGGGAACACTGAAGCTTTCTTT